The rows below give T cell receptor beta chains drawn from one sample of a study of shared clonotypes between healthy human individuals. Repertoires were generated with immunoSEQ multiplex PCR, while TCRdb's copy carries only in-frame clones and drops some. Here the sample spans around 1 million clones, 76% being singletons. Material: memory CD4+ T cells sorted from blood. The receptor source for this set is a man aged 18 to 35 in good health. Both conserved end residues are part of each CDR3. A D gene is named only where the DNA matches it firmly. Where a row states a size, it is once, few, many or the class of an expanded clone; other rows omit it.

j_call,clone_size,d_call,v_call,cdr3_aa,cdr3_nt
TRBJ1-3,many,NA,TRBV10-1,CASSGGSGNTIYF,TGCGCCAGCAGTGGAGGATCTGGAAACACCATATATTTT
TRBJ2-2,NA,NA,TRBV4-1,CASSRVGGNTGELFF,TGCGCCAGCTCGCGGGTGGGAGGGAACACCGGGGAGCTGTTTTTT
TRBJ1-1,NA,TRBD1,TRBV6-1,CASSEGRGLNTEAFF,TGTGCCAGCAGTGAAGGCAGGGGGCTGAACACTGAAGCTTTCTTT
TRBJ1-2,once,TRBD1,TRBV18,CASSPNDRAPRDYGYTF,TGTGCCAGCTCACCTAATGACAGGGCCCCGCGAGACTATGGCTACACCTTC
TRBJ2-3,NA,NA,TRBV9,CASSVRGAGTDTQYF,TGTGCCAGCAGCGTAAGGGGGGCGGGCACAGATACGCAGTATTTT
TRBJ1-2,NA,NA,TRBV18,CASSLGGLHGYTF,TGTGCCAGCTCACTTGGGGGGCTCCATGGCTACACCTTC
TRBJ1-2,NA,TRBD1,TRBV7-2,CASSSDRGFNYGYTF,TGTGCCAGCAGCTCGGACAGGGGGTTTAACTATGGCTACACCTTC
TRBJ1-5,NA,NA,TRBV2,CASRGRLNSNQPQHF,TGTGCCAGCAGGGGGAGATTGAATAGCAATCAGCCCCAGCATTTT
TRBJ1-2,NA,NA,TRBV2,CASSGVGSDGYTF,TGTGCCAGCAGTGGCGTCGGGTCCGATGGCTACACCTTC
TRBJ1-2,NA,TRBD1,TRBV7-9,CASSLATGTEGYTF,TGTGCCAGCAGCTTAGCGACAGGGACGGAGGGCTACACCTTC
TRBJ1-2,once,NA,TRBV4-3,CASSQVDGKNPTRGYTF,TGCGCCAGCAGCCAGGTGGACGGGAAAAACCCTACGAGGGGCTACACCTTC
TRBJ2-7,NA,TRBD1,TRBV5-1,CASSPGQVSYEQYF,TGCGCCAGCAGCCCGGGACAGGTCTCCTACGAGCAGTACTTC
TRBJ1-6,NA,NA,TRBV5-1,CASSLTSSYNSPLHF,TGCGCCAGCAGCTTGACAAGTTCCTATAATTCACCCCTCCACTTT
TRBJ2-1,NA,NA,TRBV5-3,CARSFQAEQFF,TGTGCCAGAAGCTTTCAGGCTGAGCAGTTCTTC
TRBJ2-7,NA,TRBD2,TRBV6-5,CASRAPGLAGVEQYF,TGTGCCAGCAGAGCTCCCGGACTAGCGGGAGTCGAGCAGTACTTC
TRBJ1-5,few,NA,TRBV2,CASKGGGHSNQPQHF,TGTGCCAGCAAAGGGGGGGGGCATAGCAATCAGCCCCAGCATTTT
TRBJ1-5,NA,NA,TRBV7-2,CASSSRMGNQPQHF,TGTGCCAGCAGCTCCCGTATGGGCAATCAGCCCCAGCATTTT
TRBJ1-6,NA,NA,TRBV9,CASSAGTNDRSPLHF,TGTGCCAGCAGCGCAGGGACCAACGATAGGTCACCCCTCCACTTT
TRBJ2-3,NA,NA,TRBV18,CASSPPARGTDTQYF,TGTGCCAGCTCACCACCGGCCAGGGGAACAGATACGCAGTATTTT
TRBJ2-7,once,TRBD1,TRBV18,CASSPGQGNSYEQYF,TGTGCCAGCTCGCCGGGACAGGGTAACTCCTACGAGCAGTACTTC
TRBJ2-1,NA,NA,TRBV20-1,CKASVNNEQFF,TGCAAGGCTAGCGTCAACAATGAGCAGTTCTTC
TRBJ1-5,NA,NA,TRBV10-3,CAISDSKTRGSNQPQHF,TGTGCCATCAGTGACTCCAAAACCCGAGGGAGCAATCAGCCCCAGCATTTT
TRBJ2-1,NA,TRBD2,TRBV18,CASSSGLASDEQFF,TGTGCCAGCTCATCGGGACTAGCGAGCGATGAGCAGTTCTTC
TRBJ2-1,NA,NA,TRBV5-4,CASSSLKLQGYNEQFF,TGTGCCAGCAGCTCTCTCAAACTACAGGGTTACAATGAGCAGTTCTTC
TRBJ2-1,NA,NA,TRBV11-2,CASSPQISNNEQFF,TGTGCCAGCAGCCCCCAGATCAGCAACAATGAGCAGTTCTTC
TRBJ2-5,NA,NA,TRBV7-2,CASSLDSAGPQYF,TGTGCCAGCAGCTTAGACTCGGCGGGACCCCAGTACTTC
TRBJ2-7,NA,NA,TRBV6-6,CASSPPGTYEQYF,TGTGCCAGCAGCCCCCCGGGAACCTACGAGCAGTACTTC
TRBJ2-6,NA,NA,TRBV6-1,CASRVGSTGANVLTF,TGTGCCAGCAGGGTGGGCAGCACTGGGGCCAACGTCCTGACTTTC
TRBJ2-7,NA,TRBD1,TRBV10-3,CAIRKTGTDSEQYF,TGTGCCATCAGGAAGACAGGGACCGACTCCGAGCAGTACTTC
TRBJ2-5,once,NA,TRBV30,CAWRASVRAGETQYF,TGTGCCTGGAGGGCTAGCGTCCGGGCAGGGGAGACCCAGTACTTC
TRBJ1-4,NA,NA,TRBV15,CATSRDFAQATNEKLFF,TGTGCCACCAGCAGAGATTTTGCGCAGGCAACTAATGAAAAACTGTTTTTT
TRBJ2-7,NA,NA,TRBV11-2,CASRKGIYEQYF,TGTGCCAGCAGGAAGGGAATCTACGAGCAGTACTTC
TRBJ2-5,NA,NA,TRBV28,CASSLFQETQYF,TGTGCCAGCAGTTTATTTCAAGAGACCCAGTACTTC
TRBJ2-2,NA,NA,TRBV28,CASRGHYKGGELFF,TGTGCCAGCAGAGGACATTATAAAGGGGGGGAGCTGTTTTTT
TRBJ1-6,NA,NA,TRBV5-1,CASSPGGVRVDSPLHF,TGCGCCAGCAGCCCTGGAGGGGTCAGGGTGGATTCACCCCTCCACTTT
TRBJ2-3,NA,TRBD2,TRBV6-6,CASTSGGVDTQYF,TGTGCCAGCACCAGCGGGGGGGTGGATACGCAGTATTTT
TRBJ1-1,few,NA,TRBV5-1,CASSWGDFMNTEAFF,TGCGCCAGCAGCTGGGGGGACTTCATGAACACTGAAGCTTTCTTT
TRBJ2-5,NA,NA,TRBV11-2,CASSFRRETQYF,TGTGCCAGCAGTTTTAGAAGGGAGACCCAGTACTTC
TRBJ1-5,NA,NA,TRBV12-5,CASGLVMGQGNNQPQHF,NA
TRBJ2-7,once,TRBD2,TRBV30,CAWNRGLAGGPNEQYF,TGTGCCTGGAACCGGGGACTAGCGGGGGGGCCCAACGAGCAGTACTTC
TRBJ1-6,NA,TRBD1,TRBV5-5,CASSYDENRGRTSNSPLHF,TGTGCCAGCAGCTATGATGAAAACAGGGGGCGTACCTCCAATTCACCCCTCCACTTT
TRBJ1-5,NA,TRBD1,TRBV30,CAWSGGQGGNQPQHF,TGTGCCTGGAGCGGGGGACAGGGCGGCAATCAGCCCCAGCATTTT
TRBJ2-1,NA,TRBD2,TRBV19,CASSRAGDNEQFF,TGTGCCAGTAGTAGGGCGGGGGACAATGAGCAGTTCTTC
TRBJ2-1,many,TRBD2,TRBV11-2,CASSLDRFLAGANYNEQFF,TGTGCCAGCAGCTTAGATCGATTTCTAGCGGGAGCTAACTACAATGAGCAGTTCTTC
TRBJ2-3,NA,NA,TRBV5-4,CASSFGLPSTDTQYF,TGTGCCAGCAGCTTTGGACTACCTAGCACAGATACGCAGTATTTT
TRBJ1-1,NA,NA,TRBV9,CASSVNPVTEAFF,TGTGCCAGCAGCGTAAACCCGGTTACTGAAGCTTTCTTT
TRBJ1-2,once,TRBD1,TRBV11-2,CASSPGLRGRGGYTF,TGTGCCAGCAGCCCAGGTCTCAGGGGGCGAGGTGGCTACACCTTC
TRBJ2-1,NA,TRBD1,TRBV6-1,CASSEAGTGVGEQFF,TGTGCCAGCAGTGAAGCCGGGACAGGGGTCGGTGAGCAGTTCTTC
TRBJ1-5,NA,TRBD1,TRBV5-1,CASSLTGDQPQHF,TGCGCCAGCAGCTTAACAGGGGATCAGCCCCAGCATTTT
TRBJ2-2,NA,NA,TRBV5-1,CASIGGTVTGELFF,TGCGCCAGCATCGGAGGGACAGTCACCGGGGAGCTGTTTTTT
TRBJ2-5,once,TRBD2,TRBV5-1,CASSSAGVWETQYF,TGCGCCAGCAGTTCGGCGGGAGTATGGGAGACCCAGTACTTC
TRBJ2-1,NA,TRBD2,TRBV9,CASSVEGTSGLFISYNEQFF,TGTGCCAGCAGCGTAGAAGGGACTAGCGGGCTCTTTATCTCCTACAATGAGCAGTTCTTC
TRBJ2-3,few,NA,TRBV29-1,CSVDEGGTGTQYF,TGCAGCGTGGACGAGGGAGGAACCGGTACGCAGTATTTT
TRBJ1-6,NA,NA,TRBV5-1,CASSAGGENSPLHF,TGCGCCAGCAGCGCCGGAGGGGAAAATTCACCCCTCCACTTT
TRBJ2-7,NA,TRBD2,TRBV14,CASSQGSSGRNEQYF,TGTGCCAGCAGCCAAGGATCTAGCGGGAGGAACGAGCAGTACTTC
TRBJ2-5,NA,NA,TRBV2,CASTLNPGETQYF,TGTGCCAGCACACTTAACCCAGGGGAGACCCAGTACTTC
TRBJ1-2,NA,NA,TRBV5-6,CASSLANAGAGYTF,TGTGCCAGCAGCTTGGCCAACGCTGGGGCGGGCTACACCTTC
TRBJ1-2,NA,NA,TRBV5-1,CASSLEGLGYTF,TGCGCCAGCAGCTTAGAAGGGCTTGGCTACACCTTC
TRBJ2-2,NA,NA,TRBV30,CAWSLTGELFF,TGTGCCTGGAGTTTAACCGGGGAGCTGTTTTTT
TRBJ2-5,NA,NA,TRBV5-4,CASSLGRAQETQYF,TGTGCCAGCAGCTTGGGCAGGGCTCAAGAGACCCAGTACTTC